This T cell receptor (beta chain) was captured by sequencing in a study of shared clonotypes between healthy human individuals. Study observations and caveats: Researchers found naive subsets generally carried larger estimated richness than memory subsets.

For this clone: The target antigen is unknown.

The assay was immunoSEQ multiplex PCR, and TCRdb's table has in-frame clones only and misses some. The sample holds roughly 1,500,000 clones, roughly 98% seen once. J was trimmed by 4 bases and V by 0 bases; bases with no gene match: 4. The germline V gene encodes CDR1 LNHNV and CDR2 YYDKDF (reference sequence). The CDR3 is 16 residues long. This receptor was taken from a man under 40 in good health. V usage is TRBV15 and J usage is TRBJ2-1; TRBD2 matches 9 bases. Material for sequencing was naive CD4+ T cells sorted from blood. Subset defined: CD45RA+ positively selected. The CDR3 DNA reads TGTGCCACCAGCAGAGAGACTAGCGGTGAATACAATGAGCAGTTCTTC. Translating gives CATSRETSGEYNEQFF. Variable domain in full (rest from reference TRBV15 and TRBJ2-1): DAMVIQNPRYQVTQFGKPVTLSCSQTLNHNVMYWYQQKSSQAPKLLFHYYDKDFNNEADTPDNFQSRRPNTSFCFLDIRSPGLGDTAMYLCATSRETSGEYNEQFFGPGTRLTVL.